This passage covers 20 T cell receptor beta chains from one sample sequenced in a study of T cells in Graves' hyperthyroidism and ophthalmopathy (dated by TCRdb to the late 2010s). Libraries came from multiplex PCR. TCRdb shows the sequencer as Illumina HiSeq 2000. The TCR beta CDR3 regions were amplified from RNA transcripts. The first round of RT-PCR for the TCR CDR3 was performed with the HTBI primer set and the Qiagen OneStep RT-PCR kit. TCRdb reprocessed the public reads (quality trimming at Q25 with fastp, clone calling with MiXCR) and kept in-frame beta chains. Rows are unified per CDR3 protein, each entry keeping the most common DNA and genes. Within this sample are around 520,000 distinct CDR3 sequences, with 13% to 15% of them counted one time only. The leading ten clones occupy approximately 14% of the sample. The material sequenced was blood. The receptors were sampled from a woman between 40 and 55 years old with Graves' hyperthyroidism.

This clonotype was seen only a few times. The rearrangement joins TRBV6-1 to TRBJ2-7, with a weak D call TRBD2 (6 bases). The CDR3 consists of 14 residues. Trimming left V 5 bases short and J 1 base short, with 12 bases between. From germline, CDR1 is MNHNS and CDR2 SASEGT. The DNA for the CDR3 is TGTGCCAGCAGTACGCGGGGAGCTTCCTACGAGCAGTACTTC. Amino acids: CASSTRGASYEQYF.

This clonotype was seen at least ten times. The chain links TRBV20-1 to TRBJ2-1, with D possibly matching TRBD2 (6 bases). This CDR3 is built from 11 residues. Trimming cost V 3 bases and J 8 bases, with 8 bases left between them. Germline V gene data show CDR1 as DFQATT and CDR2 as SNEGSKA (reference sequence). The CDR3 DNA is TGCAGTGCTAGCGGGAGCTATGAGCAGTTCTTC. Residues: CSASGSYEQFF.

The J gene is TRBJ2-2, the V gene TRBV4-1; TRBD1 might be the D (7 bases). V was shortened by 0 bases and J by 5 bases, with 13 bases between the two germline ends. The CDR3 totals 16 residues. CDR1 and CDR2 from the germline V gene are MGHRA and YSYEKL. In nucleotides, the CDR3 is TGCGCCAGCAGCCAAGACCAGGGGGGAGTTACCGGGGAGCTGTTTTTT. Its translation: CASSQDQGGVTGELFF.

This clonotype was seen repeatedly, ten times or more. The V and J genes are TRBV28 and TRBJ1-6; 11 nucleotides match TRBD1. Losses at the gene ends were 4 bases for V and 13 bases for J; bases not matched to a gene: 6. CDR1 is MDHEN, CDR2 SYDVKM, per germline. The length of the CDR3 is 14 residues. CDR3 residues: CASSSGQGALPLHF. The CDR3 DNA reads TGTGCCAGCAGTTCAGGACAGGGGGCGCTTCCCCTCCACTTT.

This clonotype is a singleton in its sample. V and J are TRBV7-8 and TRBJ2-2; 8 nucleotides match TRBD1. Trimming removed 5 bases from V and 4 bases from J; junction bases left unmatched: 9. The CDR3 has 16 amino acids. Germline V lookup: CDR1 SGHVS, CDR2 FQNEAQ. The CDR3 sequence is CASSRGLTGATGELFF. The CDR3, as DNA: TGTGCCAGCAGCCGGGGACTGACAGGGGCCACCGGGGAGCTGTTTTTT. Full variable domain (missing parts from reference TRBV7-8 and TRBJ2-2): GAGVSQSPRYKVAKRGQDVALRCDPISGHVSLFWYQQALGQGPEFLTYFQNEAQLDKSGLPSDRFFAERPEGSVSTLKIQRTQQEDSAVYLCASSRGLTGATGELFFGEGSRLTVL.

This chain uses TRBV6-6 with TRBJ2-7; 9 nucleotides align to TRBD2. CDR3 length: 16 residues. Germline CDR1 is MNHNY and CDR2 is SVGAGI (reference sequence). The ends lost 0 bases at V and 5 bases at J; junction bases unmatched: 8. In DNA, the CDR3 is TGTGCCAGCAGTTACTCGGGGGCGGGAGGGCCGAACGAGCAGTACTTC. Translating it yields CASSYSGAGGPNEQYF.

On this clonotype itself: This may arise from a read error, as a much more abundant clone is one base away. The chain joins TRBV2 to TRBJ2-1; D ambiguous. This CDR3 contains 13 residues. The germline CDR1 and CDR2 sequences are SNHLY and FYNNEI. V lost 6 bases and J 4 bases, leaving 10 bases between the germline ends. The chain's CDR3 is CASRSTDYNEQFF. The DNA of the CDR3 is TGTGCCAGCAGGAGCACCGATTACAATGAGCAGTTCTTC.

This clonotype was detected ten times or more. The V call is TRBV30, the J call TRBJ1-3, with D maybe TRBD1 (6 bases). V was trimmed by 4 bases and J by 1 base, leaving 17 bases between them. Germline V CDR1 and CDR2: GTSNPN, SVGIG (reference sequence). The CDR3 runs 16 residues. The DNA of the CDR3 is TGTGCCTGGATAGGAGCGGGGGCCATTTCTGGAAACACCATATATTTT. Translated: CAWIGAGAISGNTIYF.

This clonotype was detected many times. The rearrangement links TRBV7-2 to TRBJ1-1; TRBD1 might be the D (6 bases). Germline V gives CDR1 SGHTA, CDR2 FQGNSA. CDR3 length equals 13 residues. With 5 bases removed from V and 1 base from J, the gap between germline ends came to 8 bases. DNA of the CDR3: TGTGCCAGCAGCCAGGGACAGAACACTGAAGCTTTCTTT. Amino acids: CASSQGQNTEAFF.

In DNA, the CDR3 is TGTGCCAGCAGTTTATACCACGAGCAGTACTTC. Amino acids: CASSLYHEQYF. The chain combines TRBV27 with TRBJ2-7; D is undetermined. The CDR3 is 11 residues long. CDR1 is MNHEY, CDR2 SMNVEV, per germline (reference sequence). V was clipped by 1 base and J by 5 bases, with 3 bases between them.

This clonotype was seen repeatedly, ten times or more. The chain links TRBV12-3 or TRBV12-4 to TRBJ2-2; D is ambiguous. V lost 6 bases, J lost 2 bases, and 13 bases lay in between. The CDR3 totals 15 residues. The chain's CDR3 is CASSYSLANTGELFF. CDR3 in DNA: TGTGCCAGCAGCTATAGCCTTGCCAACACCGGGGAGCTGTTTTTT.

This clonotype was observed many times. V gene TRBV7-9 combines with J gene TRBJ2-1; possible D gene TRBD2, 5 bases. The CDR3 runs 15 residues. With 4 bases removed from V and 6 bases from J, the gap between germline ends came to 16 bases. CDR1 is SEHNR and CDR2 is FQNEAQ in the germline V gene (reference sequence). The CDR3 DNA reads as TGTGCCAGCAGCTCGACGGGCGATCGGGGCAATGAGCAGTTCTTC. Translated: CASSSTGDRGNEQFF.

In this sample, this clonotype turned up a few times. V and J are TRBV6-1 and TRBJ1-4; TRBD1 matches at 9 bases. The V segment lost 6 bases and the J segment 7 bases; nucleotides outside the gene matches: 15. Germline lookup yields CDR1 MNHNS and CDR2 SASEGT. This CDR3 comprises 17 residues. CDR3 residues: CASREPNPGQGFEKLFF. CDR3 DNA: TGTGCCAGCAGAGAACCAAACCCGGGACAGGGTTTTGAAAAACTGTTTTTT.

Remarks on this clonotype: This sequence may be a read error, since a much larger clone differs from it by one base. The chain has TRBV7-2 and TRBJ2-5; tentative D call: TRBD2 (5 bases). With the DNA end fitting TRBJ2-1 better, the J assignment may be wrong. The CDR3 extends over 12 amino acids. The germline gives CDR1 SGHTA, CDR2 FQGNSA. The chain's CDR3 is CASSSAAETQFF. The CDR3 region has the DNA TGTGCCAGCAGCTCCGCAGCGGAGACCCAGTTCTTC.

This clonotype was found many times. The chain uses TRBV7-3 and TRBJ2-1, with D uncertain. Trimming removed 3 bases at V and 9 bases at J, with 12 bases between. Germline assignment: CDR1 SGHTA and CDR2 FQGTGA. CDR3 size: 13 residues. The CDR3 loop reads CASSFGIGSEQFF. The CDR3 region has the DNA TGTGCCAGCAGCTTCGGCATCGGTAGTGAGCAGTTCTTC.

This clonotype was observed at least ten times. The chain carries TRBV5-1 and TRBJ2-7, with 9 bases matching TRBD2. The CDR3 is 14 amino acids. V lost 1 base and J lost 6; bases outside the gene matches: 5. The germline V gene has CDR1 SGHRS and CDR2 YFSETQ. The CDR3 spells CASSLTRAGGEQYF. The CDR3 DNA sequence: TGCGCCAGCAGCTTGACCAGAGCGGGAGGCGAGCAGTACTTC.

This clonotype was counted only a few times. This sequence joins TRBV3-1 and TRBJ2-3; 7 bases fit TRBD2. Germline values: CDR1 LGHDT, CDR2 YNNKEL (reference sequence). The CDR3 extends over 15 amino acids. Trimming took 10 bases from V and 2 from J; bases not matched to a gene: 12. The CDR3 sequence: CATRRGGSVTDTQYF. CDR3 coding DNA: TGTGCCACCCGGCGGGGCGGGAGTGTCACAGATACGCAGTATTTT.

Ten or more counts support this clonotype. The chain combines TRBV12-3 or TRBV12-4 with TRBJ2-1; 10 nucleotides line up with TRBD1. With 5 bases clipped from V and 8 bases from J, the junction kept 6 bases outside the gene matches. The CDR3 extends over 14 amino acids. Here the CDR3 DNA reads TGTGCCAGCAGTCACCGGGACAGGGGCTATGAGCAGTTCTTC. Translated, it gives CASSHRDRGYEQFF.

Only a few counts were recorded for this clonotype. The V and J genes are TRBV19 and TRBJ1-2; TRBD1 is a possible D gene (6 bases). The germline V gene encodes CDR1 LNHDA and CDR2 SQIVND (reference sequence). The V end was cut by 5 bases, the J end by 4 bases, with 17 bases between. The CDR3 loop spans 15 amino acids. CDR3 protein: CASSVTDSPSYGYTF. In DNA, the CDR3 is TGTGCCAGTAGTGTCACGGACAGTCCCTCCTATGGCTACACCTTC.

The chain is built from TRBV19 and TRBJ1-5, with 9 bases identical to TRBD1. The CDR3 loop spans 17 amino acids. CDR1 and CDR2 from the germline V gene are LNHDA and SQIVND (reference sequence). Unmatched junction bases numbered 12, after V lost 3 bases and J lost 6 bases. CDR3 sequence: CASSIGPRDRVFQPQHF. As DNA, the CDR3 is TGTGCCAGTAGTATTGGTCCGCGGGACAGGGTCTTTCAGCCCCAGCATTTT.